This entry concerns a single T cell receptor beta chain. This sample was taken from a study of OX40 agonist ivuxolimab in advanced cancers. Study-wide background: The dose-escalation cohort was around 83% male, with a mean age of 60 years, ranging roughly 20 to 90.

Measured with immunoSEQ multiplex PCR; TCRdb has only the in-frame clones, and not every one. The sample comprises over 85,000 clones, approximately 80% of which are singletons, and over 1.1% rests with the top ten. Germline V gene data show CDR1 as SGHNT and CDR2 as YYREEE (reference sequence). There are 14 residues in the CDR3. Deletions cut 4 bases from V and 7 bases from J, with 12 bases between. The rearrangement links TRBV5-4 to TRBJ1-6, with D maybe TRBD1 (6 bases). This sequence originates from an adult with an advanced solid tumor such as melanoma, head and neck, liver or kidney cancer. Sequencing was performed on CD4+ or CD8+ T cells sorted from blood, taken in a trial of the OX40 agonist ivuxolimab. The CDR3 sequence is CASSLRGGNSPLHF. As DNA, the CDR3 is TGTGCCAGCAGCCTCAGGGGTGGGAATTCACCCCTCCACTTT.